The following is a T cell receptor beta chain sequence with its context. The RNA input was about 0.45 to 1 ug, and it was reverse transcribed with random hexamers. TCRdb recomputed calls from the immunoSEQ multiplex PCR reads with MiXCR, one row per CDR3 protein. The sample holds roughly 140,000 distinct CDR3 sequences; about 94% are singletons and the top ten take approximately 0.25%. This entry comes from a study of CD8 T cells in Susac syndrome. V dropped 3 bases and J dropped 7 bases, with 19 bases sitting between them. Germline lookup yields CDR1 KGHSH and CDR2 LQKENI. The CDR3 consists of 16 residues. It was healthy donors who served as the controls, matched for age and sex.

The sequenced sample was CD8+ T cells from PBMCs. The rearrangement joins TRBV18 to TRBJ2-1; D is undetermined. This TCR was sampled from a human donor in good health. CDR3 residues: CASSPGFGQRVNEQFF. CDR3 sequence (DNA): TGTGCCAGCTCACCGGGGTTCGGCCAGAGAGTTAATGAGCAGTTCTTC.